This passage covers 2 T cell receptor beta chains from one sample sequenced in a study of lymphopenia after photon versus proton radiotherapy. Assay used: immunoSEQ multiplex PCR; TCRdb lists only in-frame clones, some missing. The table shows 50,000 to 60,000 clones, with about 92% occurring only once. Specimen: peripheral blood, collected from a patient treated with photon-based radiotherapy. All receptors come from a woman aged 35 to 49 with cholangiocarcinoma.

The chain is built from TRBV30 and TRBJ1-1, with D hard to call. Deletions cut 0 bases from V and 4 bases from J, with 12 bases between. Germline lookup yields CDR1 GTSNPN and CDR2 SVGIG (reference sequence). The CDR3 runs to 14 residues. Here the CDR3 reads CAWSVRGKGTEAFF. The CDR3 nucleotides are TGTGCCTGGAGTGTACGAGGGAAGGGCACTGAAGCTTTCTTT. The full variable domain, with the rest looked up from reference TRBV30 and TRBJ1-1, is SQTIHQWPATLVQPVGSPLSLECTVEGTSNPNLYWYRQAAGRGLQLLFYSVGIGQISSEVPQNLSASRPQDRQFILSSKKLLLSDSGFYLCAWSVRGKGTEAFFGQGTRLTVV.

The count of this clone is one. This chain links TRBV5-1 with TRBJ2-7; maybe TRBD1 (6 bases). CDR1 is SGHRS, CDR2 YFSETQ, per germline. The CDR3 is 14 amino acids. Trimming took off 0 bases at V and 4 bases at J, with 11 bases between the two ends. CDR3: CASSLADREYEQYF. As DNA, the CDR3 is TGCGCCAGCAGCTTGGCGGACAGAGAGTACGAGCAGTACTTC.